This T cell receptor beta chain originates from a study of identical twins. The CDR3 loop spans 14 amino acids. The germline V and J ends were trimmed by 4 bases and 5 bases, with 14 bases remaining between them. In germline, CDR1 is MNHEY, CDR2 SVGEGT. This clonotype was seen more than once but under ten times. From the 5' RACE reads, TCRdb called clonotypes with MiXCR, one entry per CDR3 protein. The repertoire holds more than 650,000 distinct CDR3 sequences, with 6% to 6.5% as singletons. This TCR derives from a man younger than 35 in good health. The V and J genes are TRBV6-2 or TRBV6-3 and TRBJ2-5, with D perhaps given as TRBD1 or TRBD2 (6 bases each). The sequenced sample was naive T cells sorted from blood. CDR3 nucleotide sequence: TGTGCCAGCAGTTGGGGGGCCTTCGGTGAGACCCAGTACTTC. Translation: CASSWGAFGETQYF.